The entry below gives a single T cell receptor (beta chain) sequence along with its context. This entry belongs to a study of T cells in Graves' hyperthyroidism and ophthalmopathy. For the study at large: The blood sample was taken at first diagnosis, before treatment began.

RNA transcripts served as the template for amplifying TCR beta CDR3 regions. In the first-round RT-PCR of the TCR CDR3, the HTBI primer set was used. One entry per CDR3 protein results from TCRdb running MiXCR on the multiplex PCR reads. Found here are hundreds of thousands of distinct CDR3 sequences, approximately 15% of them singletons; the top ten hold around 25%. The sequence was collected from a young woman with Graves' hyperthyroidism. Source material: blood.

Here the CDR3 DNA reads TGCGCCAGCAGCTTGGAAGGGGTGAACACTGAAGCTTTCTTT. Translation gives CASSLEGVNTEAFF. The chain joins TRBV5-1 to TRBJ1-1; possibly TRBD1 for D (5 bases). CDR1 is SGHRS and CDR2 is YFSETQ in the germline V gene. This CDR3 contains 14 residues. Deletions cut 0 bases from V and 0 bases from J, with 6 bases between.